This T cell receptor (beta chain) stems from a study of cytomegalovirus exposure and HLA in healthy donors. CDR1 MDHEN and CDR2 SYDVKM come from the germline V gene. The CDR3 totals 14 residues. Trimming cost V 5 bases and J 5 bases; bases outside gene matches: 6. The study ran its PCR with 60 Vbeta and 13 Jbeta primers. Profiled with immunoSEQ multiplex PCR; TCRdb holds only in-frame clones, not every one. The top ten clones hold around 2% of a sample with approximately 220,000 clones, 75% to 80% of them seen once. As concerns this clone: Antigen: not known.

Study-level findings and limits: Highly shared sequence variants in one cluster were likely a sequencing artifact.

Input material: PBMCs. This chain connects TRBV28 to TRBJ2-1; 7 bases align to TRBD1. The clonotype was recovered from a man younger than 35 in good health and CMV-seronegative. This CDR3 is CASSPYTGDNEQFF. In DNA form, the CDR3 reads TGTGCCAGCAGTCCGTACACAGGGGACAATGAGCAGTTCTTC. Full variable domain (outside the CDR3, taken from reference TRBV28 and TRBJ2-1): DVKVTQSSRYLVKRTGEKVFLECVQDMDHENMFWYRQDPGLGLRLIYFSYDVKMKEKGDIPEGYSVSREKKERFSLILESASTNQTSMYLCASSPYTGDNEQFFGPGTRLTVL.